The 23 T cell receptor beta chains reported below all come from one sample, sequenced in a study of T cell responses to AZD1222 COVID-19 vaccine. TCRdb's copy holds only in-frame clones and misses some; the assay was immunoSEQ multiplex PCR. The sample consists of 130,000 to 150,000 clones, about 87% of them appearing once. The sequencing here drew on peripheral blood, taken on day 0 of AZD1222 vaccination. These receptors were taken from an adult in good health.

The rearrangement uses TRBV2 and TRBJ1-6, with a weak D call TRBD1 (5 bases). There are 14 residues in the CDR3. CDR1 is SNHLY, CDR2 FYNNEI, per germline. V lost 6 bases to trimming and J lost 6 bases, with 12 bases between them. CDR3 region: CASRAPGPNSPLHF. CDR3 nucleotides: TGTGCCAGCAGGGCCCCAGGGCCTAATTCACCCCTCCACTTT.

J is TRBJ1-1 and V is TRBV5-6; 7 bases align to TRBD1. Germline CDR1 is SGHDT and CDR2 is YYEEEE. Trimming cost V 5 bases and J 1 base; bases outside gene matches: 8. The CDR3 sequence is 15 residues long. CDR3 coding DNA: TGTGCCAGCAGAAAAGGGGGACAGCAGAACACTGAAGCTTTCTTT. Translated: CASRKGGQQNTEAFF.

The table lists this clone with a few counts. The chain couples TRBV4-3 to TRBJ1-2, with 8 bases that match TRBD1. Trimming at V came to 0 bases and at J to 8 bases, leaving 14 bases not matched to a gene. The CDR3 sequence is 17 residues long. Germline CDR1 reads LGHNA; CDR2 reads YSLEER. In nucleotides, the CDR3 is TGCGCCAGCAGCCAAGAGTTTACAGGGGGGGGATTTGGAGGCTACACCTTC. Residues: CASSQEFTGGGFGGYTF.

This chain connects TRBV24-1 to TRBJ1-4, with a tentative D call TRBD1 (6 bases). Trimming cost V 4 bases and J 7 bases, with 9 bases left between them. The CDR3 extends over 13 amino acids. CDR1 and CDR2 from the germline V gene are KGHDR and SFDVKD. The CDR3 here is CATSEGGVEKLFF. Here the CDR3 DNA reads TGTGCCACCAGTGAAGGGGGTGTTGAAAAACTGTTTTTT.

J is TRBJ2-7 and V is TRBV18, with 15 nucleotides matching TRBD2. The CDR3 has 18 amino acids. Germline loops: CDR1 KGHSH, CDR2 LQKENI. Germline trimming cut 0 bases from V and 2 bases from J; bases unmatched to any gene: 5. CDR3 amino acids: CASSPPGLAGGLTYEQYF. DNA for the CDR3: TGTGCCAGCTCACCACCGGGACTAGCGGGGGGACTAACCTACGAGCAGTACTTC.

The gene calls are TRBV20-1 and TRBJ2-5, with 10 positions matching TRBD2. The CDR3 covers 16 residues. The germline V gene has CDR1 DFQATT and CDR2 SNEGSKA (reference sequence). V lost 3 bases and J lost 5; bases outside the gene matches: 12. Here the CDR3 reads CSASFGASGGSETQYF. The CDR3 DNA sequence: TGCAGTGCTAGTTTTGGGGCTAGCGGGGGTAGTGAGACCCAGTACTTC.

This sequence joins TRBV7-8 and TRBJ1-3; D is unresolved. This CDR3 is built from 15 residues. V lost 2 bases and J lost 2, with 10 bases in between. Germline CDR1 is SGHVS and CDR2 is FQNEAQ. This CDR3 reads CASSLNGQTGNTIYF. The CDR3 DNA reads as TGTGCCAGCAGCTTAAATGGGCAAACTGGAAACACCATATATTTT.

The rearrangement links TRBV11-2 to TRBJ2-7, with D unresolved. Germline-derived CDR1 and CDR2 are SGHAT and FQNNGV. The CDR3 runs 15 residues. Between the trimmed V and J ends, which lost 4 bases and 3 bases, there was a span of 16 bases. The CDR3 region has the DNA TGTGCCAGCAGCTCATCACAGTTTCTAGACTACGAGCAGTACTTC. Translated, it gives CASSSSQFLDYEQYF.

The chain employs TRBV7-2 and TRBJ2-5; D not certain. Trimming took 1 base from V and 1 from J, leaving 4 bases between them. The CDR3 is 13 amino acids. Germline CDR1 and CDR2: SGHTA and FQGNSA. Written as DNA, the CDR3 is TGTGCCAGCAGCTTAGAGCCCCAAGAGACCCAGTACTTC. Amino acids: CASSLEPQETQYF.

This chain uses TRBV10-3 with TRBJ2-2, with 7 positions matching TRBD2. The CDR3 covers 15 residues. With V trimmed by 7 bases and J by 3 bases, 8 bases remained unmatched. CDR1 ENHRY and CDR2 SYGVKD come from the germline V gene. CDR3 sequence: CAIKRSGAYTGELFF. The CDR3 DNA sequence: TGTGCCATCAAAAGGAGCGGGGCGTACACCGGGGAGCTGTTTTTT.

V gene TRBV19 combines with J gene TRBJ1-3; the match to TRBD1 covers 11 bases. CDR3 length: 14 residues. Germline-derived CDR1 and CDR2 are LNHDA and SQIVND (reference sequence). Trimming removed 8 bases from V and 4 bases from J; junction bases left unmatched: 4. CDR3 sequence: CASRDRGSGNTIYF. Here the CDR3 DNA reads TGTGCCAGTCGGGACAGGGGGTCCGGAAACACCATATATTTT.

The gene calls are TRBV2 and TRBJ1-5, with D possibly being TRBD1 (6 bases). The ends were cut back, 8 bases at V and 0 bases at J, with 17 bases in the middle. This CDR3 is built from 16 residues. Looked up from germline, CDR1 is SNHLY and CDR2 is FYNNEI. DNA for the CDR3: TGTGCCAGCTGGGGGGCGGGAATTCATAGCAATCAGCCCCAGCATTTT. Its protein is CASWGAGIHSNQPQHF.

The V call is TRBV28, the J call TRBJ1-1; TRBD1 matches at 7 bases. The CDR3 loop spans 15 amino acids. Unmatched junction bases numbered 10, after V lost 4 bases and J lost 5 bases. CDR1 is MDHEN and CDR2 is SYDVKM in the germline V gene. In nucleotides, the CDR3 is TGTGCCAGCAGTTCAGGGGGGCAGGGGATTACTGAAGCTTTCTTT. Protein: CASSSGGQGITEAFF.

The rearrangement joins TRBV10-3 to TRBJ1-1; 9 positions match TRBD1. The CDR3 sequence is 14 residues long. Germline lookup yields CDR1 ENHRY and CDR2 SYGVKD. The J segment lost 6 bases and the V segment lost 6 bases, leaving 8 bases of the junction unmatched. The CDR3 region has the DNA TGTGCCATCAGCGGGACAGGGCAAGGAGCTGAAGCTTTCTTT. Protein sequence: CAISGTGQGAEAFF.

V is TRBV5-1 and J is TRBJ2-7; the D gene is possibly TRBD1 (5 bases). CDR3 size: 15 residues. V was clipped by 0 bases and J by 6 bases, with 16 bases between them. The germline gives CDR1 SGHRS, CDR2 YFSETQ. The chain's CDR3 is CASSLDAGRTAEQYF. Here the CDR3 DNA reads TGCGCCAGCAGCTTGGATGCAGGGCGCACGGCCGAGCAGTACTTC.

The chain recombines TRBV5-1 with TRBJ2-3; no clear D. This CDR3 comprises 15 residues. V was clipped by 0 bases and J by 2 bases, with 10 bases between them. Germline CDR1 and CDR2: SGHRS and YFSETQ. The CDR3 reads CASSLGGRPTDTQYF. The CDR3 DNA sequence: TGCGCCAGCAGCTTGGGCGGCAGGCCCACAGATACGCAGTATTTT.

This clone was recorded a few times. The chain is built from TRBV9 and TRBJ1-5, with 7 bases aligning to TRBD1. The V gene's germline CDR1 is SGDLS and CDR2 YYNGEE. V lost 3 bases to trimming and J lost 9 bases; unmatched junction nucleotides: 9. This CDR3 comprises 14 residues. The CDR3 bases are TGTGCCAGCAGCGCGCAGGGGGGGGACCGGCCCCAGCATTTT. Translation: CASSAQGGDRPQHF.

The V call is TRBV2, the J call TRBJ1-1; 7 bases are a match to TRBD1. V lost 7 bases and J lost 4; bases outside the gene matches: 9. CDR1 is SNHLY and CDR2 is FYNNEI in the germline V gene. This CDR3 is built from 14 residues. The CDR3 sequence: CASIRTGGTTEAFF. CDR3 nucleotides: TGTGCCAGCATACGGACAGGAGGGACCACTGAAGCTTTCTTT.

The gene calls are TRBV6-5 and TRBJ2-7; TRBD2 might be the D (5 bases). The CDR3 runs 14 residues. Trimming removed 8 bases at V and 1 base at J, with 15 bases between. Per the germline V gene, CDR1 is MNHEY and CDR2 is SVGAGI. This CDR3 reads CASRRTTTSYEQYF. The CDR3 nucleotides are TGTGCCAGCCGCCGGACGACTACGTCCTACGAGCAGTACTTC.

The chain has TRBV7-9 and TRBJ1-4, with unresolved D. The germline V gene has CDR1 SEHNR and CDR2 FQNEAQ (reference sequence). The CDR3 length is 14 residues. The germline V and J ends were trimmed by 4 bases and 0 bases, with 6 bases remaining between them. The CDR3 here is CASSWLTTNEKLFF. The DNA for the CDR3 is TGTGCCAGCAGCTGGTTAACAACTAATGAAAAACTGTTTTTT.

The chain recombines TRBV29-1 with TRBJ2-1, with 9 positions matching TRBD2. Germline-derived CDR1 and CDR2 are SQVTM and ANQGSEA. Unmatched junction bases numbered 9, after V lost 5 bases and J lost 10 bases. The CDR3 contains 13 residues. CDR3 in amino acids: CSVTRGGAREQFF. The CDR3 coding sequence is TGCAGCGTTACCCGCGGGGGGGCCCGGGAGCAGTTCTTC.

The chain joins TRBV2 to TRBJ1-6; D ambiguous. The germline V and J ends were trimmed by 2 bases and 10 bases, with 12 bases remaining between them. The germline V gene has CDR1 SNHLY and CDR2 FYNNEI. The CDR3 covers 14 residues. The CDR3 DNA reads as TGTGCCAGCAGTGAAACAACCCTGAGGTCACCCCTCCACTTT. Protein product: CASSETTLRSPLHF.

The chain carries TRBV1 and TRBJ1-2; the D call of TRBD1 is as the table states it, not checked on the DNA. TRBV1 is assigned pseudogene status. This CDR3 contains 15 residues. In nucleotides, the CDR3 is TGCACCAGCAGCCAAGATTACAGAGAGAACTATGGCTACACCTTC. As protein: CTSSQDYRENYGYTF.